This is a list of T cell receptor beta chains from one sample in a study of OX40 agonist ivuxolimab in advanced cancers. Measured with immunoSEQ multiplex PCR; TCRdb has only the in-frame clones, and not every one. The sample includes about 41,000 clones, more than 75% seen only once; the top ten take roughly 3.7%. The sample was CD4+ or CD8+ T cells sorted from blood, taken in a trial of the OX40 agonist ivuxolimab. The receptors were gathered from an adult with an advanced solid tumor such as melanoma, head and neck, liver or kidney cancer. Each CDR3 is given with its conserved first and last residue. A D gene is named only where the DNA matches it firmly. Size tells how often a clone was seen (once, few, many) or the class of an expanded clone, and some rows leave it out.

V	size	J	D	CDR3	DNA
TRBV4-1	NA	TRBJ2-7	TRBD1	CASSRPGQGSEQYF	TGCGCCAGCAGCCGGCCGGGACAGGGTAGCGAGCAGTACTTC
TRBV18	once	TRBJ2-5	NA	CASSPPVETQYF	TGTGCCAGCTCACCACCGGTGGAGACCCAGTACTTC
TRBV7-9	NA	TRBJ1-3	NA	CASSLASGNTIYF	TGTGCCAGCAGCTTAGCATCCGGAAACACCATATATTTT
TRBV6-5	NA	TRBJ2-7	TRBD2	CASSRLAGADEQYF	TGTGCCAGCAGTCGACTAGCGGGAGCTGATGAGCAGTACTTC
TRBV11-1	NA	TRBJ2-7	NA	CASSLITHEQYF	TGTGCCAGCAGCTTGATAACCCACGAGCAGTACTTC
TRBV28	NA	TRBJ2-7	TRBD1	CASGTGPYEQYF	TGTGCCAGCGGGACAGGGCCCTACGAGCAGTACTTC
TRBV7-2	NA	TRBJ1-5	NA	CASSPLRNQPQHF	TGTGCCAGCAGCCCCCTCCGCAATCAGCCCCAGCATTTT
TRBV7-9	NA	TRBJ2-7	NA	CASRSAAGNYEQYF	TGTGCCAGCAGGTCGGCGGCGGGGAATTACGAGCAGTACTTC
TRBV19	NA	TRBJ1-1	NA	CASSIDGSWTEAFF	TGTGCCAGTAGTATAGATGGCAGTTGGACTGAAGCTTTCTTT
TRBV6-5	NA	TRBJ1-2	NA	CASSYLQGNYGYTF	TGTGCCAGCAGTTACTTACAGGGAAACTATGGCTACACCTTC
TRBV5-1	NA	TRBJ2-7	TRBD2	CASSPGLDVYEQYF	TGCGCCAGCAGCCCTGGACTAGACGTCTACGAGCAGTACTTC
TRBV18	once	TRBJ2-7	TRBD2	CASSHASGSSYEQYF	TGTGCCAGCTCACACGCTAGCGGTAGCTCCTACGAGCAGTACTTC
TRBV19	NA	TRBJ1-1	NA	CASRYTNTEAFF	TGTGCCAGCCGGTATACGAACACTGAAGCTTTCTTT
TRBV5-4	NA	TRBJ2-7	NA	CASSPPKDEQYF	TGTGCCAGCAGCCCGCCGAAGGACGAGCAGTACTTC
TRBV5-1	once	TRBJ1-3	NA	CASSLEGNTIYF	TGCGCCAGCAGCTTAGAGGGAAACACCATATATTTT
TRBV10-3	NA	TRBJ2-7	NA	CAIGVGHEQYF	TGTGCCATCGGGGTCGGCCACGAGCAGTACTTC
TRBV27	NA	TRBJ2-1	TRBD2	CASSHSGTLGYNEQFF	TGTGCCAGCAGTCATAGCGGGACCCTCGGCTACAATGAGCAGTTCTTC
TRBV29-1	NA	TRBJ1-2	NA	CSVAGHGGKRRGENTF	TGCAGCGTTGCGGGACACGGTGGTAAACGAAGGGGGGAAAACACCTTC
TRBV18	NA	TRBJ2-1	NA	CASSRLNNEQFF	TGTGCCAGCTCCCGCCTTAACAATGAGCAGTTCTTC
TRBV18	NA	TRBJ1-5	NA	CASSSSTSQPQHF	TGTGCCAGCTCCTCCTCGACGAGCCAGCCCCAGCATTTT
TRBV6-5	NA	TRBJ2-7	TRBD2	CASNSGGLPTYEQYF	TGTGCCAGCAACTCGGGGGGGCTCCCAACGTACGAGCAGTACTTC
TRBV28	NA	TRBJ2-4	TRBD1	CASRTPTGGIKNIQYF	TGTGCCAGCAGGACTCCTACAGGGGGCATCAAAAACATTCAGTACTTC
TRBV7-9	once	TRBJ2-1	NA	CASSSWPRSGSFQFF	TGTGCCAGCAGCTCTTGGCCTCGTAGCGGTTCGTTTCAGTTCTTC
TRBV28	NA	TRBJ2-3	TRBD2	CASSSHRQVGTSGPDTQYF	TGTGCCAGCAGTTCTCACCGACAGGTAGGGACTAGCGGCCCAGATACGCAGTATTTT
TRBV10-3	once	TRBJ2-2	TRBD2	CAISSSGRATAGELFF	TGTGCCATCAGCTCCAGCGGGAGGGCCACCGCCGGGGAGCTGTTTTTT
TRBV6-6	NA	TRBJ2-7	TRBD1	CASSYSQGAQYEQYF	TGTGCCAGCAGTTACTCCCAGGGGGCTCAATACGAGCAGTACTTC
TRBV7-9	NA	TRBJ2-1	NA	CASSDRLRTSYNEQFF	TGTGCCAGCAGCGACCGACTCCGTACCTCCTACAATGAGCAGTTCTTC
TRBV6-5	NA	TRBJ1-5	NA	CASSYSVAVNQPQHF	TGTGCCAGCAGTTACTCGGTAGCAGTTAATCAGCCCCAGCATTTT